This T cell receptor (beta chain) was identified during a study of vaccination and CD4 T cells after COVID-19. Study overall: Overlapping SARS-CoV-2, HCoV-NL63, HCoV-OC43 and HCoV-229E spike peptides were used to stimulate cells. Study-level points and caveats: Median reactive clonotypes, those recognizing SARS-CoV-2, rose from 21 to 38, not significantly.

Indicated time point: late sampling 161 to 241 days after vaccination in a few convalescent patients. Treatment here: roughly 11-day PBMC culture with coronavirus spike peptide pools or control peptides (ViraFEST assay). Per-well cultures of two million PBMCs received 8.5 to 10 IU/ml IL-2 and approximately 9.1 ug/ml peptide pools. Sequencing of cultured CD4+ T cell DNA used the Oncomine TCR Beta short-read assay. TCRdb called the PCR reads again in MiXCR, with one record for every CDR3 protein. The profile covers some 21,000 distinct CDR3 sequences, with more than 45% appearing a single time and around 13% taken by the ten largest. A word on this clonotype: Its matching antigen is unknown.

V lost 1 base to trimming and J lost 2 bases, with 6 bases between them. Looked up from germline, CDR1 is SGHNT and CDR2 is YENEEA. This CDR3 has 14 residues. The sample was CD4+ T cells from blood, cultured in vitro, taken about 7 months after SARS-CoV-2 vaccination. This receptor was obtained from a human donor who had recovered from COVID-19. V is TRBV11-3 and J is TRBJ2-1, with no clear D. In nucleotides, the CDR3 is TGTGCCAGCAGCTTAGGGAGTGCCTACAATGAGCAGTTCTTC. Its protein product is CASSLGSAYNEQFF.